This TCR beta chain was observed in a study of T cell repertoires in ileal Crohn's disease. Study overall: About half of patients got postoperative therapy: around ten thiopurines, 18 anti-TNF.

The germline V gene has CDR1 SGHTA and CDR2 FQGNSA. The J segment lost 5 bases and the V segment lost 5 bases, leaving 8 bases of the junction unmatched. This CDR3 has 15 amino acids. Notes on the study in general: Compared with CD4 T cells, sorted CD8 cells carried more expanded clones.

Only in-frame clones appear in the TCRdb table, and some are missing; sequencing was by immunoSEQ multiplex PCR. The sample lists 6,800 or so clones, roughly three quarters occurring once. Of note for this clone: Its antigen is unidentified.

Specimen: ileal tissue. The chain carries TRBV7-2 and TRBJ2-5, with 10 positions matching TRBD2. The source is an adult with Crohn's disease. The CDR3 bases are TGTGCCAGCAGCATTAGCGGGAGGAGGAGTGAGACCCAGTACTTC. Amino acid sequence: CASSISGRRSETQYF.